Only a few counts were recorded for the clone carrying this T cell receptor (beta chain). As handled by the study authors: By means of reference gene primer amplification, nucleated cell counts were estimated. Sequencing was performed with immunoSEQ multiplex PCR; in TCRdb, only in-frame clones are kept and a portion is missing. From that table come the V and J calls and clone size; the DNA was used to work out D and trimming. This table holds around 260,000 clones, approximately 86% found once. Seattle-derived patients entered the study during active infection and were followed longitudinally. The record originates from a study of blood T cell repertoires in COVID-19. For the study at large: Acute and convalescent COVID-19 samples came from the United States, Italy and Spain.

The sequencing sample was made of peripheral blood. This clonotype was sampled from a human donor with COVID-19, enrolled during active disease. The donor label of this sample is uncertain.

CDR3 region: CSVELAGVDTQYF. The CDR3 coding sequence is TGCAGCGTTGAATTAGCGGGAGTAGATACGCAGTATTTT. The rearrangement uses TRBV29-1 and TRBJ2-3; 9 nucleotides match TRBD2. The CDR3 spans 13 residues. Germline lookup yields CDR1 SQVTM and CDR2 ANQGSEA. The J segment lost 5 bases and the V segment lost 2 bases, leaving 2 bases of the junction unmatched.